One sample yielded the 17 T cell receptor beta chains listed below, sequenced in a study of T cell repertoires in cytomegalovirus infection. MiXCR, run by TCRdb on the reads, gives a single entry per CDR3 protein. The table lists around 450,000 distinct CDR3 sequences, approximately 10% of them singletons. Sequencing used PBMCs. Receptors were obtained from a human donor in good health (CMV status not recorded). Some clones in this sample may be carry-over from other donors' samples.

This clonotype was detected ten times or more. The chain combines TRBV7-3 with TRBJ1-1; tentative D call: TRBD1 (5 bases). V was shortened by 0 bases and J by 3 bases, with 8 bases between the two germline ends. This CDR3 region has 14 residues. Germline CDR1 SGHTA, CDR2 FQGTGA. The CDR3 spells CASSLTRVDTEAFF. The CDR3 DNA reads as TGTGCCAGCAGCTTAACCAGGGTGGACACTGAAGCTTTCTTT.

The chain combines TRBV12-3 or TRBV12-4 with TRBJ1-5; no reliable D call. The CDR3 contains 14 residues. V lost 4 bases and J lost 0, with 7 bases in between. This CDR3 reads CASSSSNSNQPQHF. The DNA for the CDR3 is TGTGCCAGCAGTTCTTCAAATAGCAATCAGCCCCAGCATTTT.

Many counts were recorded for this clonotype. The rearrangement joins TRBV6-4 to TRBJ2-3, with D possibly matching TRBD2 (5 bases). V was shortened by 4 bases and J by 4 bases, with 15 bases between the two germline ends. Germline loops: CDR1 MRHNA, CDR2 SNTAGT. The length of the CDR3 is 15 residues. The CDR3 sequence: CASSVELARADTQYF. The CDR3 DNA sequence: TGTGCCAGCAGTGTCGAGCTAGCAAGGGCAGATACGCAGTATTTT.

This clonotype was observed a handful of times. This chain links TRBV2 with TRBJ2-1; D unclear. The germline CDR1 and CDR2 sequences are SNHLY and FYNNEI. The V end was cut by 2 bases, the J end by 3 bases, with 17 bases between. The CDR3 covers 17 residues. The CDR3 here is CASSEWALARSYNEQFF. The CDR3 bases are TGTGCCAGCAGTGAATGGGCGTTGGCTCGGAGCTACAATGAGCAGTTCTTC.

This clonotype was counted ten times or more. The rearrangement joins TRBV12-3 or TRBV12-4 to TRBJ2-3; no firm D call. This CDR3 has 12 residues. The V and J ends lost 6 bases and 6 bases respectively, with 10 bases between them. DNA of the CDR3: TGTGCCAGCAGGCTTAGCCGCGATACGCAGTATTTT. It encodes CASRLSRDTQYF.

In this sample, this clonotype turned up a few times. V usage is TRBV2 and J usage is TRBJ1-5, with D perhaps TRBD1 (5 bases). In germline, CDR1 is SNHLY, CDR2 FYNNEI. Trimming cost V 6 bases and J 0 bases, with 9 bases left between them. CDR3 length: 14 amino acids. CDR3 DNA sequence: TGTGCCAGCAGAAGAGGGGCTAGCAATCAGCCCCAGCATTTT. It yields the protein CASRRGASNQPQHF.

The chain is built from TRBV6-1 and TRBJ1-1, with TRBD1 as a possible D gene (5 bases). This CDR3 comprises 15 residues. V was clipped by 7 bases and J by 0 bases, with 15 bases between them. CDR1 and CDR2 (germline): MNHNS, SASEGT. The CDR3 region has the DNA TGTGCCAGCATCCGGGGAGAGGGGTTGAACACTGAAGCTTTCTTT. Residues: CASIRGEGLNTEAFF.

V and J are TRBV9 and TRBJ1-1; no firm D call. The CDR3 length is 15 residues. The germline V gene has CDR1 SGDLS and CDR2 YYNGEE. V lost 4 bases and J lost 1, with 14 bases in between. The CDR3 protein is CASSTEMGKNTEAFF. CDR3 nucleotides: TGTGCCAGCAGCACCGAGATGGGGAAGAACACTGAAGCTTTCTTT.

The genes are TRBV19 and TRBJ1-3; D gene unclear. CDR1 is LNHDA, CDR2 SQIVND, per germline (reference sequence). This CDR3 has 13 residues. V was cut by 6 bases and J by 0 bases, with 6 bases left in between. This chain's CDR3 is CASRQASGNTIYF. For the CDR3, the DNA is TGTGCCAGTAGGCAGGCCTCTGGAAACACCATATATTTT.

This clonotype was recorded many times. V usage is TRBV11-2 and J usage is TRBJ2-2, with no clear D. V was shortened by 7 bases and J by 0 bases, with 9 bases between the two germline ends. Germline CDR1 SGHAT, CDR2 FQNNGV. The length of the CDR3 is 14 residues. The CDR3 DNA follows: TGTGCCAGCAACGTTTTTCCGAACACCGGGGAGCTGTTTTTT. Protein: CASNVFPNTGELFF.

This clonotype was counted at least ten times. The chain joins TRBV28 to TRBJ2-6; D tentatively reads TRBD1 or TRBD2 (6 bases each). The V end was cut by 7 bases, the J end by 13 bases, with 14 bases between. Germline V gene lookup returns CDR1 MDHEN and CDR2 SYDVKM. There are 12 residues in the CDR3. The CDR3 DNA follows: TGTGCCAGCACTTACAGAGGGGGGGTCCTGACTTTC. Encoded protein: CASTYRGGVLTF.

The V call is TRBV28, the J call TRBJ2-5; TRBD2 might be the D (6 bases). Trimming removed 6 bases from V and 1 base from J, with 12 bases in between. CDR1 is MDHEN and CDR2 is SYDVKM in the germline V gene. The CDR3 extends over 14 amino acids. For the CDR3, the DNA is TGTGCCAGCAGCTTACGGGAGTTCCAAGAGACCCAGTACTTC. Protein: CASSLREFQETQYF.

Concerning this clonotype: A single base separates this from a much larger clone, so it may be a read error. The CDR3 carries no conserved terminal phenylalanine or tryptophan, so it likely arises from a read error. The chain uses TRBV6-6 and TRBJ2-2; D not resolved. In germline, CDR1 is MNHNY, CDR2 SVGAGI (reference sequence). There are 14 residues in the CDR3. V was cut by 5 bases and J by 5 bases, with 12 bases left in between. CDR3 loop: CASSPTRSTGELFC. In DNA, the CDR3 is TGTGCCAGCAGTCCTACACGGTCGACCGGGGAGCTGTTTTGT.

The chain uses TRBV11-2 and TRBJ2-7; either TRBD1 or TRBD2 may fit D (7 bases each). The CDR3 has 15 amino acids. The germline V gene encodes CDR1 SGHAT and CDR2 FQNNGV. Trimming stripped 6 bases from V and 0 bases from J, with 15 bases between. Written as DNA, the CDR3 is TGTGCCAGCAGGCGCCAGGGGGGGCCCTCCTACGAGCAGTACTTC. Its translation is CASRRQGGPSYEQYF.

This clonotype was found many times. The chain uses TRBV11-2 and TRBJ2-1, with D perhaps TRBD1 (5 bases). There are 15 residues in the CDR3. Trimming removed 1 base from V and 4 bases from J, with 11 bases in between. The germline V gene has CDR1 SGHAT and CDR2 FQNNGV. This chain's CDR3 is CASSLAGNRYNEQFF. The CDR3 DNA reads TGTGCCAGCAGCTTAGCAGGGAATCGGTACAATGAGCAGTTCTTC.

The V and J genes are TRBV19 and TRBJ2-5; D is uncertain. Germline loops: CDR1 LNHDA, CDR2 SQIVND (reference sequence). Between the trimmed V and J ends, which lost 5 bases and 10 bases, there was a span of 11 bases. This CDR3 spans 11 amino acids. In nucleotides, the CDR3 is TGTGCCAGTAGTCAGGCCCGGATCCAGTACTTC. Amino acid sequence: CASSQARIQYF.

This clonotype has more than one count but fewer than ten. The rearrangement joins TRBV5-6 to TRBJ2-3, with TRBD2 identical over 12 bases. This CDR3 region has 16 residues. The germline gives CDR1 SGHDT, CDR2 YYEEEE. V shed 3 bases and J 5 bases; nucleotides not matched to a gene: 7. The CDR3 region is CASSWPTSGRGDTQYF. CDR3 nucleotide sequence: TGTGCCAGCAGCTGGCCGACTAGCGGGAGAGGAGATACGCAGTATTTT. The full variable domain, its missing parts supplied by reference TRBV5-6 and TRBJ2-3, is DAGVTQSPTHLIKTRGQQVTLRCSPKSGHDTVSWYQQALGQGPQFIFQYYEEEERQRGNFPDRFSGHQFPNYSSELNVNALLLGDSALYLCASSWPTSGRGDTQYFGPGTRLTVL.